This T cell receptor (beta chain) was identified in a study of vaccination and CD4 T cells after COVID-19. A note on this clonotype: Its antigen remains unknown.

An Oncomine TCR Beta short-read assay was used to sequence the DNA from cultured CD4+ T cells. Cultured CD4+ T cells were the source of extracted genomic DNA. TCRdb fed the PCR reads into MiXCR, producing one record per CDR3 protein. The sample shows roughly 18,000 distinct CDR3 sequences, just under 80% of them seen only once. Unmatched junction bases numbered 10, after V lost 2 bases and J lost 7 bases. This CDR3 has 15 amino acids. Per germline, CDR1 MNHEY and CDR2 SVGEGT. The sample's treatment: roughly 10-day PBMC culture with coronavirus spike peptide pools or control peptides (ViraFEST assay). Peptide pools at approximately 10 ug/ml, together with roughly 10 IU/ml IL-2, were added to cultures of 2 million to 2.5 million PBMCs per well. Half the medium was replaced with fresh IL-2 medium on days 3 and 7.

The TCR comes from a human donor who received a COVID-19 vaccine. This chain links TRBV6-2 or TRBV6-3 with TRBJ2-7; TRBD1 matches 8 bases. Sequences were derived from CD4+ T cells from blood, cultured in vitro, sampled after SARS-CoV-2 vaccination. The CDR3 here is CASSYPDRAPREQYF. The CDR3 DNA follows: TGTGCCAGCAGTTACCCGGACAGGGCGCCTAGGGAGCAGTACTTC.